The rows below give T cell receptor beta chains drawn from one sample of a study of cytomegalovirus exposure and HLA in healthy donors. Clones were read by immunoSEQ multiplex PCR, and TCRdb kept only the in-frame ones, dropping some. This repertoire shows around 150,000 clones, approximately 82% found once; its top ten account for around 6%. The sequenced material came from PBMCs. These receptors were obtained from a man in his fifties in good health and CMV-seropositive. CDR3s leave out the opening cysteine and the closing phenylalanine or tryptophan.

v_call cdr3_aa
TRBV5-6 ASGAGTIY
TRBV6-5 ASSLGDSPLH
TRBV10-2 ASSDWGENTEAF
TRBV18 ASSPGQTMNTEAF
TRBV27 ASSLGQSRSNNSPLH
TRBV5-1 ASSLLAGGNEQF
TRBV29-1 SGKTGGETQY
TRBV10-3 AIRNFTGQGARAF
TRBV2 ASSGDRNTEAF
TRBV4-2 ASSQDTPNEQY
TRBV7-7 ASSNRTSGSRVDTQY
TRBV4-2 ASSQLTGPGNTIY
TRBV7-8 ASSLQVTTYNEQF
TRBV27 ASSRVVQEVSGAF
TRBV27 ASSSGGNTEAF
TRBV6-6 ASSTGTGVYEQY
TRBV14 ASSSRGSGANVLT
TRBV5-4 ASSLEGAYYGYT
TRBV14 ASSQDSLVKNIQY
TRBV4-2 ASSQEWGGGGNQPQH
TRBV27 ASSFPDNEQF
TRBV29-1 SVVNVAGYNEQF
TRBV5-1 ASSLGPGGTDTQY
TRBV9 ASSVGATGDQPQH
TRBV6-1 ASSSPGVVTEAF
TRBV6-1 ASSLRQGLNGYT
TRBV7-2 ASSPARGQGGYT
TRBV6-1 ASSEAGDRGYSPLH
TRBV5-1 ASTPSGWETQY
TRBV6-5 ASSLSSFPGNTIY
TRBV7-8 ASSLAGTGYLSNYGYT
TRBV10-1 ASGEGGSDIQY
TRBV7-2 ASSSGGRAF
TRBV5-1 ASSFQGNTDTQY
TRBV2 ASSEETGNQETQY
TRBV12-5 ASGWGQGGSEQY
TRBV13 AARDEQF
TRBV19 ASSPQGSRWNQPQH
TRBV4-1 ASSQAGGLWETQY
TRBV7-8 ASSMVRGSGNTIY